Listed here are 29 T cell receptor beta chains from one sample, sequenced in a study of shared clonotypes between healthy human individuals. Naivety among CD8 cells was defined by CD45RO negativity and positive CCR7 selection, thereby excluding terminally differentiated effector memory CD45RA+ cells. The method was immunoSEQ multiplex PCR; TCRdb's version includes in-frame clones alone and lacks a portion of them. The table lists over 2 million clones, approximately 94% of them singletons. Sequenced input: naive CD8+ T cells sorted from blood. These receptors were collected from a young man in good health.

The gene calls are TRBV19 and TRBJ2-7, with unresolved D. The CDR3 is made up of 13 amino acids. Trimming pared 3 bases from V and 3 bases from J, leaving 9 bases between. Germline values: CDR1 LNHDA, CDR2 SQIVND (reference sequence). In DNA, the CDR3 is TGTGCCAGTAGTATGGGCGTCGTCTACGAGCAGTACTTC. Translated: CASSMGVVYEQYF.

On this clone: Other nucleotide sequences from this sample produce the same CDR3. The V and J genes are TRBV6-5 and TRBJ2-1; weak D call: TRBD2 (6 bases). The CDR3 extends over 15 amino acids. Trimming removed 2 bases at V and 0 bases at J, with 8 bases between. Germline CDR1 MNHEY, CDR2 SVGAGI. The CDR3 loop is CASSYGGSSYNEQFF. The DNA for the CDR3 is TGTGCCAGCAGTTACGGGGGGAGCTCCTACAATGAGCAGTTCTTC.

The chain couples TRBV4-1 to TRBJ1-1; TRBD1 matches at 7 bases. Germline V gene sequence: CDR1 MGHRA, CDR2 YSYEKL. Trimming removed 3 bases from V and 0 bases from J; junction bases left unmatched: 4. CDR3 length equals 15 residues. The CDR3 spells CASSQGQFMNTEAFF. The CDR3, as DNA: TGCGCCAGCAGCCAGGGACAGTTTATGAACACTGAAGCTTTCTTT.

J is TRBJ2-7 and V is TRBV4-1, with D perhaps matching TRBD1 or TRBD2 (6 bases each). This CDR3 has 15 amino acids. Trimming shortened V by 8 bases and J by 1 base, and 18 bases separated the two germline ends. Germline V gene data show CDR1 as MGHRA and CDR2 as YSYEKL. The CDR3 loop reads CASAPRGESSYEQYF. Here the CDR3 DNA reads TGCGCCAGCGCTCCAAGGGGGGAAAGTTCCTACGAGCAGTACTTC.

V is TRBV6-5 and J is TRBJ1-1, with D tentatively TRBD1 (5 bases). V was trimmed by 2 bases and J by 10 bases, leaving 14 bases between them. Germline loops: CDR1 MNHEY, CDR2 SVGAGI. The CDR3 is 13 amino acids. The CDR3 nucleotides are TGTGCCAGCAGTTACGGCGGGGCCCGGGGAGCTTTCTTT. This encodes CASSYGGARGAFF.

CDR3 sequence reads: CASSLQGNSPLHF. The CDR3 DNA is TGTGCCAGTAGCCTCCAAGGCAATTCACCCCTCCACTTT. This chain connects TRBV19 to TRBJ1-6; unclear D gene. V dropped 6 bases and J dropped 7 bases, with 10 bases sitting between them. In germline, CDR1 is LNHDA, CDR2 SQIVND (reference sequence). CDR3 size: 13 residues.

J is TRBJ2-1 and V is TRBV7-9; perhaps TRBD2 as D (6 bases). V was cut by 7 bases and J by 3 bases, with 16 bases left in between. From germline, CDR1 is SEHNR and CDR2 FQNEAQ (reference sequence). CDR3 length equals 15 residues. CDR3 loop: CASTRLAEGYNEQFF. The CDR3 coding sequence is TGTGCCAGCACCCGCTTAGCGGAGGGCTACAATGAGCAGTTCTTC.

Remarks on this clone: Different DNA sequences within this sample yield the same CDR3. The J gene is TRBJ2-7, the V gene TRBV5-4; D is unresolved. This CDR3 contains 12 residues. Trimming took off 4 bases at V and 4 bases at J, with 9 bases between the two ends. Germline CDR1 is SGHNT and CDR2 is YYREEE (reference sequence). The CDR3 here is CASSADGYEQYF. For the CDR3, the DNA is TGTGCCAGCAGCGCCGACGGATACGAGCAGTACTTC.

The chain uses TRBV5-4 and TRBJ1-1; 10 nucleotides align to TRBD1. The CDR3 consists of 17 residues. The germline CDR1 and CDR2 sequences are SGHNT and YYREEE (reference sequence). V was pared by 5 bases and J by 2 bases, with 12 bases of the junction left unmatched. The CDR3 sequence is CASSSAGTGVVNTEAFF. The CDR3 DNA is TGTGCCAGCAGTTCGGCCGGGACAGGGGTCGTCAACACTGAAGCTTTCTTT.

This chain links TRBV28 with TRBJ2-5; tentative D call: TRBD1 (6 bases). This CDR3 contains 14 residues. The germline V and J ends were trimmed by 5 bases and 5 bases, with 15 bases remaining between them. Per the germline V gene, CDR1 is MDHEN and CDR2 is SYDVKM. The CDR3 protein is CASSQTGDRETQYF. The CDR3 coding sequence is TGTGCCAGCAGTCAGACAGGAGATCGGGAGACCCAGTACTTC. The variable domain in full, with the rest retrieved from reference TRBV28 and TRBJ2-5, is DVKVTQSSRYLVKRTGEKVFLECVQDMDHENMFWYRQDPGLGLRLIYFSYDVKMKEKGDIPEGYSVSREKKERFSLILESASTNQTSMYLCASSQTGDRETQYFGPGTRLLVL.

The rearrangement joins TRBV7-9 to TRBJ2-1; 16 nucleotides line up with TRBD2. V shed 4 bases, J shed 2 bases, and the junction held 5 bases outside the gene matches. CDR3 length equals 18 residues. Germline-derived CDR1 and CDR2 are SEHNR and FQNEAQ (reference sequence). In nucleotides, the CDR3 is TGTGCCAGCAGCTCCGGGACTAGCGGGAGGGCCGCCTACAATGAGCAGTTCTTC. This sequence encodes CASSSGTSGRAAYNEQFF.

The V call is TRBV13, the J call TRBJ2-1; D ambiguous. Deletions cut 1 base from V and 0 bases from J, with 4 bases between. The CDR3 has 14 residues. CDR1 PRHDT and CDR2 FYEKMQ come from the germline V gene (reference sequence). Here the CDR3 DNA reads TGTGCCAGCAGCTTAGTCCTCTCCTACAATGAGCAGTTCTTC. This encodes CASSLVLSYNEQFF.

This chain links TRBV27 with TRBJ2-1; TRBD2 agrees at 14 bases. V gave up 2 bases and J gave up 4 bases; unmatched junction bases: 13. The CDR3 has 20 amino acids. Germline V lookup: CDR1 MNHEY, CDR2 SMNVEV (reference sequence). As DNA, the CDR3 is TGTGCCAGCAGTTTAGAGACGCCGATTAGGACTAGCGGGAGGTACAATGAGCAGTTCTTC. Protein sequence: CASSLETPIRTSGRYNEQFF.

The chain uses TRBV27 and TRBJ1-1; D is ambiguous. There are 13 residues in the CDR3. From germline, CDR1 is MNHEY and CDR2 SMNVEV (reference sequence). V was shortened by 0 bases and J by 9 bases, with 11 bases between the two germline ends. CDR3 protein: CASSLSSANQAFF. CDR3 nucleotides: TGTGCCAGCAGTTTATCGTCGGCAAACCAAGCTTTCTTT.

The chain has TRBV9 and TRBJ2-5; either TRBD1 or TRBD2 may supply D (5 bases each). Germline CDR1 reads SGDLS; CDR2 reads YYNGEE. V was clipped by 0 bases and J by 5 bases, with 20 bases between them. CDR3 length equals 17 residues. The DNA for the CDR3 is TGTGCCAGCAGCGTAGGGGATACGGGAACCAAGGGGGAGACCCAGTACTTC. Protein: CASSVGDTGTKGETQYF.

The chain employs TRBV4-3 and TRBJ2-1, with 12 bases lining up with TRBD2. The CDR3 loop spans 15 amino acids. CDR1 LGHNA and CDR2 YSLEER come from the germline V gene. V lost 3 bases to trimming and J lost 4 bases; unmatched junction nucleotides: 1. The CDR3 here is CASSHGLAGYNEQFF. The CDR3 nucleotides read TGCGCCAGCAGCCACGGACTAGCGGGGTACAATGAGCAGTTCTTC.

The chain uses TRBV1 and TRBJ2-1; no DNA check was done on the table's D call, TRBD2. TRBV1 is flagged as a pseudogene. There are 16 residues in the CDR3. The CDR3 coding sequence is TGCACCAGCAGCCAACCGGGACTAGTTACTACCGATGAGCAGTTCTTC. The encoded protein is CTSSQPGLVTTDEQFF.

CDR3 protein: CASSALNNEKLFF. The CDR3 nucleotides are TGTGCCAGCAGTGCGTTAAACAATGAAAAACTGTTTTTT. This chain uses TRBV6-1 with TRBJ1-4, with D hard to call. The CDR3 extends over 13 amino acids. V dropped 4 bases and J dropped 5 bases, with 8 bases sitting between them. Germline values: CDR1 MNHNS, CDR2 SASEGT.

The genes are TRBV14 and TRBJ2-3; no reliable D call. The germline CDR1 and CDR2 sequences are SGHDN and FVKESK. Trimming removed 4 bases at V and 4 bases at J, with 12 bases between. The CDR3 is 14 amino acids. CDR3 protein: CASSLEAGADTQYF. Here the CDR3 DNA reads TGTGCCAGCAGCCTAGAGGCCGGTGCAGATACGCAGTATTTT.

The CDR3 region has the DNA TGTGCCAGCAGTGATAGCCAGGCCCTGTATGAGACCCAGTACTTC. Protein: CASSDSQALYETQYF. The chain recombines TRBV2 with TRBJ2-5; no clear D gene. The germline V and J ends were trimmed by 3 bases and 5 bases, with 16 bases remaining between them. The germline V gene encodes CDR1 SNHLY and CDR2 FYNNEI. CDR3 length equals 15 residues.

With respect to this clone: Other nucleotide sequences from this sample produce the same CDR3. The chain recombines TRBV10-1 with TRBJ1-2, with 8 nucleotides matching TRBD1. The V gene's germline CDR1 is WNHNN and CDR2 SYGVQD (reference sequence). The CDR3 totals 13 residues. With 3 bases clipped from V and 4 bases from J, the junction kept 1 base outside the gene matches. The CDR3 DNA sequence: TGCGCCAGCAGTGAAACAGGGGGCTATGGCTACACCTTC. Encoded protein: CASSETGGYGYTF.

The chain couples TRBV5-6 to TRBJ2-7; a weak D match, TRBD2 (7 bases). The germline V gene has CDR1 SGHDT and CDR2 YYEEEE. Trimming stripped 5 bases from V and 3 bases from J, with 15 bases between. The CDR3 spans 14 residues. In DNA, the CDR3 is TGTGCCAGCAGGGCTACCGGGGGGCGCTACGAGCAGTACTTC. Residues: CASRATGGRYEQYF.

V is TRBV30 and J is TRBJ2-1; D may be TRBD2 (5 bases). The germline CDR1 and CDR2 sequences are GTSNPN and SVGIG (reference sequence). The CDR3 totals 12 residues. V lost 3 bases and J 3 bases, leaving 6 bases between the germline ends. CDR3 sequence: CAWSGIYNEQFF. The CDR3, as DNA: TGTGCCTGGAGCGGGATCTACAATGAGCAGTTCTTC.

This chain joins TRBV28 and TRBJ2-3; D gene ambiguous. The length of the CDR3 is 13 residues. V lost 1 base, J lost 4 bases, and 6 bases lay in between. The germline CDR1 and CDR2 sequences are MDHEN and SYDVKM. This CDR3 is CASSLLSSDTQYF. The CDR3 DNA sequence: TGTGCCAGCAGTTTATTATCGTCAGATACGCAGTATTTT.

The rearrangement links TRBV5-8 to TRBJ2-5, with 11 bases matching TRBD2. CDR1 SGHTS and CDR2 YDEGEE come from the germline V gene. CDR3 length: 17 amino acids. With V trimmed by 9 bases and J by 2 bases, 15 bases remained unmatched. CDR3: CAKEGTAGTSGQETQYF. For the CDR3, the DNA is TGTGCCAAAGAGGGGACAGCTGGGACTAGCGGTCAAGAGACCCAGTACTTC. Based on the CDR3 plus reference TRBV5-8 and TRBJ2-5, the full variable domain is EAGVTQSPTHLIKTRGQQATLRCSPISGHTSVYWYQQALGLGLQFLLWYDEGEERNRGNFPPRFSGRQFPNYSSELNVNALELEDSALYLCAKEGTAGTSGQETQYFGPGTRLLVL.

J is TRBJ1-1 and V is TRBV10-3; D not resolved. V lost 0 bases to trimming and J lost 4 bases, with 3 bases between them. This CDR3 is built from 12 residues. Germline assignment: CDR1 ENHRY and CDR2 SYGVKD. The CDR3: CAISESPTEAFF. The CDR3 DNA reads TGTGCCATCAGTGAGTCTCCCACTGAAGCTTTCTTT.

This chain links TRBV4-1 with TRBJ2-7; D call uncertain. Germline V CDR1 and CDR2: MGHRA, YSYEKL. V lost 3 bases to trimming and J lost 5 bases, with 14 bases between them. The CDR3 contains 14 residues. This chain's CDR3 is CASSHDLEVHEQYF. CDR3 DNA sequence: TGCGCCAGCAGCCATGATCTCGAGGTCCACGAGCAGTACTTC.

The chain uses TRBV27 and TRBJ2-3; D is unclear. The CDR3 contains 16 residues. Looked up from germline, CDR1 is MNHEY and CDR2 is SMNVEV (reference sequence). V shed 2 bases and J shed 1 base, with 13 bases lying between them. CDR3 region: CASSLVPVMGTDTQYF. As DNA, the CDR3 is TGTGCCAGCAGTTTAGTCCCAGTGATGGGCACAGATACGCAGTATTTT.

The CDR3 reads CASSLPGSLTYEQYF. The CDR3 DNA sequence: TGTGCCAGCAGCCTCCCGGGATCTCTAACCTACGAGCAGTACTTC. The chain links TRBV7-8 to TRBJ2-7; TRBD2 might be the D (5 bases). Trimming stripped 5 bases from V and 2 bases from J, with 16 bases between. The CDR3 contains 15 residues. Germline V lookup: CDR1 SGHVS, CDR2 FQNEAQ.